These 16 T cell receptor beta chains came from one sample sequenced in a study of cytomegalovirus exposure and HLA in healthy donors. TCRdb's copy holds only in-frame clones and misses some; the assay was immunoSEQ multiplex PCR. Among around 150,000 clones listed, around nine tenths were seen once. The sample was PBMCs. Receptor source: a young man in good health and CMV-seronegative.

This clone showed up just a few times. The rearrangement joins TRBV6-1 to TRBJ1-2; D not resolved. V was clipped by 1 base and J by 2 bases, with 8 bases between them. This CDR3 contains 14 residues. Germline V lookup: CDR1 MNHNS, CDR2 SASEGT. The CDR3 DNA is TGTGCCAGCAGTGAAGGAGGTTCCAACTATGGCTACACCTTC. Its translation is CASSEGGSNYGYTF.

The chain has TRBV4-1 and TRBJ1-2; TRBD1 agrees at 7 bases. The CDR3 loop spans 15 amino acids. The germline CDR1 and CDR2 sequences are MGHRA and YSYEKL. V trimming: 0 bases; J trimming: 2 bases; junction bases outside the gene matches: 3. The DNA of the CDR3 is TGCGCCAGCAGCCAAGAAAAGACAGGGAACTATGGCTACACCTTC. It codes for CASSQEKTGNYGYTF.

As concerns this clone: Other DNA variants within this sample encode the same CDR3. V gene TRBV27 combines with J gene TRBJ1-1; a weak D match, TRBD1 (5 bases). V lost 5 bases to trimming and J lost 1 base, with 8 bases between them. This CDR3 contains 13 residues. Germline CDR1 and CDR2: MNHEY and SMNVEV (reference sequence). This CDR3 is CASSPGGNTEAFF. In DNA, the CDR3 is TGTGCCAGCAGTCCCGGGGGGAACACTGAAGCTTTCTTT.

V is TRBV2 and J is TRBJ1-5; D is ambiguous. Germline CDR1 SNHLY, CDR2 FYNNEI. The CDR3 sequence is 13 residues long. The V and J ends lost 2 bases and 0 bases respectively, with 2 bases between them. CDR3 in DNA: TGTGCCAGCAGTGAATATAGCAATCAGCCCCAGCATTTT. It codes for CASSEYSNQPQHF.

V is TRBV4-3 and J is TRBJ2-5; the match to TRBD2 covers 7 bases. The V segment lost 2 bases and the J segment 5 bases; nucleotides outside the gene matches: 8. From germline, CDR1 is LGHNA and CDR2 YSLEER. The CDR3 contains 15 residues. For the CDR3, the DNA is TGCGCCAGCAGCCAAAACGGGGCGGGAGATGAGACCCAGTACTTC. Its protein is CASSQNGAGDETQYF.

The chain links TRBV7-8 to TRBJ2-1; 7 positions agree with TRBD2. The CDR3 length is 16 residues. With V trimmed by 5 bases and J by 1 base, 8 bases remained unmatched. The germline gives CDR1 SGHVS, CDR2 FQNEAQ. The CDR3 nucleotides are TGTGCCAGCAGCCCCGGGGCGGGAGAGTCCTACAATGAGCAGTTCTTC. Protein: CASSPGAGESYNEQFF.

The rearrangement links TRBV13 to TRBJ1-5; a weak D match, TRBD1 (6 bases). The germline CDR1 and CDR2 sequences are PRHDT and FYEKMQ (reference sequence). CDR3 length equals 15 residues. The V end was cut by 4 bases, the J end by 0 bases, with 10 bases between. The CDR3 protein is CASSSRTASNQPQHF. The CDR3 DNA follows: TGTGCCAGCAGCTCCCGGACAGCTAGCAATCAGCCCCAGCATTTT.

The V gene is TRBV5-6, the J gene TRBJ2-3; 8 bases match TRBD2. Germline lookup yields CDR1 SGHDT and CDR2 YYEEEE. V lost 4 bases to trimming and J lost 1 base; unmatched junction nucleotides: 2. The CDR3 spans 14 residues. The CDR3 reads CASSPSGRTDTQYF. The CDR3 nucleotides are TGTGCCAGCAGCCCTAGCGGGCGCACAGATACGCAGTATTTT.

The chain couples TRBV6-1 to TRBJ2-7, with 10 bases aligning to TRBD2. CDR3 length: 14 amino acids. CDR1 is MNHNS and CDR2 is SASEGT in the germline V gene. J gave up 5 bases and V 7 bases, and 8 bases lay outside the gene matches. The CDR3, as DNA: TGTGCCAGCACTACTAGCGGGAATAGGAACGAGCAGTACTTC. This translates into CASTTSGNRNEQYF.

This clone was picked up one time. V and J are TRBV4-1 and TRBJ2-1; 7 nucleotides match TRBD1. V dropped 2 bases and J dropped 3; count of bases not matched to a gene: 4. The V gene's germline CDR1 is MGHRA and CDR2 YSYEKL. The CDR3 has 15 amino acids. CDR3 nucleotide sequence: TGCGCCAGCAGCCAAAGACAGGGCTTCTACAATGAGCAGTTCTTC. Protein sequence: CASSQRQGFYNEQFF.

The genes are TRBV27 and TRBJ1-5, with TRBD1 matching over 9 bases. V lost 4 bases to trimming and J lost 6 bases; unmatched junction nucleotides: 16. Germline assignment: CDR1 MNHEY and CDR2 SMNVEV (reference sequence). The length of the CDR3 is 18 residues. CDR3 region: CASSSLSFTGGGSQPQHF. The CDR3 DNA reads as TGTGCCAGCAGTTCTCTATCCTTCACAGGGGGCGGAAGTCAGCCCCAGCATTTT.

As to this clone: A junction end diverges from the germline sequence, so it may reflect a read error. The V and J genes are TRBV7-7 and TRBJ1-4; a possible D gene is TRBD1 (6 bases). The CDR3 sequence is 13 residues long. CDR1 and CDR2 from the germline V gene are SSHAT and FNYEAQ (reference sequence). The CDR3 loop reads CASSLTGNEKLFF. In DNA, the CDR3 is TGTGCTAGCAGCTTAACAGGGAATGAAAAACTGTTTTTT.

This chain connects TRBV4-1 to TRBJ2-1; a weak D match, TRBD2 (5 bases). With 1 base removed from V and 0 bases from J, the gap between germline ends came to 10 bases. The CDR3 covers 16 residues. CDR1 is MGHRA and CDR2 is YSYEKL in the germline V gene. The CDR3 DNA follows: TGCGCCAGCAGCCAAGCGAGCGGCGGCTCCTACAATGAGCAGTTCTTC. This translates into CASSQASGGSYNEQFF.

This clone was recorded a few times. V and J are TRBV7-9 and TRBJ2-1; 8 nucleotides line up with TRBD1. Trimming took 1 base from V and 15 from J; bases not matched to a gene: 5. This CDR3 region has 12 residues. Germline lookup yields CDR1 SEHNR and CDR2 FQNEAQ (reference sequence). DNA of the CDR3: TGTGCCAGCAGCTTAGTGCAGGGGGCCGTGTTCTTC. Encoded protein: CASSLVQGAVFF.

The CDR3 sequence: CASSLESYGYTF. CDR3 bases: TGCGCCAGCAGCCTTGAGTCCTATGGCTACACCTTC. The chain couples TRBV5-1 to TRBJ1-2; D not resolved. The V end lost 4 bases, the J end lost 4 bases, and 8 bases lay between the germline ends. Germline loops: CDR1 SGHRS, CDR2 YFSETQ. This CDR3 contains 12 residues.

The gene calls are TRBV7-2 and TRBJ1-2; D is undetermined. V lost 1 base and J lost 3, with 9 bases in between. Germline CDR1 and CDR2: SGHTA and FQGNSA. There are 14 residues in the CDR3. As DNA, the CDR3 is TGTGCCAGCAGCTTAGAAGCGGCCCACTATGGCTACACCTTC. Protein: CASSLEAAHYGYTF.